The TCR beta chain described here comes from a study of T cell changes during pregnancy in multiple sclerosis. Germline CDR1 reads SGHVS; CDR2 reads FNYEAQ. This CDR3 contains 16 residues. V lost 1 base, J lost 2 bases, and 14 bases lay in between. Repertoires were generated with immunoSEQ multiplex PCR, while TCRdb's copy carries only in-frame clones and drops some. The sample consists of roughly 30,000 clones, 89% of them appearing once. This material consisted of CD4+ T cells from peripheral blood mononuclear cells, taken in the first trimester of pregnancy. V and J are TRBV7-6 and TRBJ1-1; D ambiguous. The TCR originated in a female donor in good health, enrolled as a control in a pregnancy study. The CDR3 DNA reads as TGTGCCAGCAGCTTAGGCACGGGGAGCATAAACACTGAAGCTTTCTTT. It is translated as CASSLGTGSINTEAFF.